This TCR beta chain was recorded in a study of beta chain features in type 1 diabetes (dated by TCRdb to the late 2010s). With regard to the full study: No differences in mean age, gender distribution, total cell number or subset yield were found between patients and healthy donors. The study compared TCRB repertoires of sorted circulating CD4+ T cell subsets between recently diagnosed type 1 diabetes patients and matched healthy donors. A total of some 110 million sorted cells were examined across all samples, and a strong correlation was observed between cell number per subset and RNA yield. Regulatory and stem cell-like memory subsets were obtained from only 8 patients and roughly 8 healthy donors, while naive and central memory subsets were obtained from all 30 or so donors. Paper-wide results and their limitations: Because small numbers of individuals were included in the HLA sub-analyses, any influence of HLA type on TCRB rearrangement was left unresolved. Because cDNA was sequenced instead of genomic DNA, highly expressing activated cells could be over-represented, though the groups showed no difference in activation or CD3 levels. Patients with type 1 diabetes made fewer insertions and deleted more nucleotides at VDJ recombination sites, implying thymic rearrangement abnormalities. Naive, central memory and regulatory TCRB repertoires appeared to be more alike among patients than among healthy donors. Type 1 diabetes patients showed a moderate but significant shortening of TCRB CDR3 length in all four CD4+ subsets. Shorter templates might be favored by PCR, yet because patient and control samples were amplified and corrected together, any such skew would affect both groups equally.

All of the isolated RNA was reverse transcribed with the High Capacity cDNA Reverse Transcription Kit, so expressed TCRB transcripts were sequenced. Deep immunoSEQ sequencing was performed on naive, central memory and regulatory T cell samples, with an average of approximately 4 million total reads per sample. Sorted cells were lysed in RLT buffer, and RNA was extracted using DNase-treated RNeasy Micro or Mini kits according to cell number. Each cell subset was processed separately to prevent cross-contamination, with patient and healthy donor samples processed together. Using the immunoSEQ multiplex PCR, TCRB sequences were amplified from cDNA into 87-bp fragments spanning the CDR3 region. Sequencing of the amplicons was done on the Illumina HiSeq platform. Regarding the original processing steps: PCR bias was computationally corrected using synthetic template baselines, reads within Hamming distance 2 were collapsed, and singletons that could not be merged were discarded. Reads were aligned against IMGT so that V, D and J genes, CDR3 length and insertions or deletions at six rearrangement sites could be assigned. Within each subset, clonotype counts were normalized to the number of sorted cells before true diversity and Gini coefficients were calculated with the tcR R package. The overlap coefficient, calculated on TCRB nucleotide sequences, was used to measure repertoire sharing. As a proxy for the pre-selection repertoire, out-of-frame TCRB sequences from naive cells were analyzed. TCRdb re-hosts the immuneACCESS table, in-frame sequences only. Its copies lack some clones; in the studies checked, an unresolved V gene accounts for under half of them, and the cause for the rest is not known. That table supplies the V and J calls and clone size; D and trimming were determined from the DNA. Within this sample are 810,000 or so clones, with roughly a sixth of them counted one time only. The ten largest clones take up 0.02% to 0.025% of the sample.

CDR1 MNHNY and CDR2 SVGAGI are derived from the germline V gene (reference sequence). Germline trimming amounts to 5 bases on V and 6 bases on J, with 8 as the count of junction bases outside the gene matches. The CDR3 starts with the cysteine, ends with the phenylalanine, and has 16 residues. Solely the CDR3 DNA is kept, with 48 bases framed from the first base. To note about this clone: Its antigen remains unidentified. Base qualities are not provided; no much larger clone lies one nucleotide away.

Each donor gave one peripheral blood draw, averaging approximately 0.11 L, which was collected into heparinised tubes. Using a panel that included CD45RO, CCR7, CD25, CD127, CD95 and CD27, naive, central memory, regulatory and stem cell-like memory CD4+ T cells were sorted on a BD FACSAria II. Every sorted population had a purity above 95%. Right away, PBMCs were isolated by Lymphoprep density gradient centrifugation and were stained directly, with no culture step. So that batch effects would be minimized, each experiment stained and sorted samples in pairs, pairing one healthy donor with one patient.

Source material: naive CD4+ T cells from blood. The cell subset or site label for this specimen denotes: true naive CD4+ T cells. The V and J segments used are TRBV6-6 and TRBJ2-5; TRBD2 fits 14 bases in the junction. This receptor was taken from a woman aged 18-35 years in good health. The CDR3 loop reads CASSLGLAGGEKTQYF. The DNA reads TGTGCCAGCAGTCTAGGACTAGCGGGAGGAGAAAAGACCCAGTACTTC.